This T cell receptor beta chain was obtained from a study of metastatic and nonmetastatic thyroid tumors. Study at large: The study looked at repertoires side by side in blood and in tumor or nodule tissue from malignant and benign thyroid patients.

This clone was counted at least ten times. Its antigen is undetermined. Germline V gene sequence: CDR1 WSHSY, CDR2 SAAADI. CDR3 size: 16 residues. J lost 5 bases, V lost 6 bases, and 13 bases had no gene match. Findings of the study overall: As reported, TCR beta diversity in blood and tumor was significantly higher in malignant thyroid tumors than in benign nodules.

Original data processing: A classifier for distant metastasis in papillary thyroid cancer was constructed using CDR3 differences observed across clinicopathological groups. TCRdb re-clonotyped the PCR reads via MiXCR. TCRdb assigned the V and J calls; the authors' analysis was not used. The sample shows around 64,000 clones, approximately 4.1% of them seen only once. Patients had received no treatment of any kind before thyroid surgery. The receptor was derived from a female donor with papillary thyroid cancer or a benign thyroid nodule (not recorded which). Some clones in this sample may be carry-over from other donors' samples. This chain connects TRBV10-2 to TRBJ2-3; 8 nucleotides agree with TRBD1. The sequencing input was blood. The CDR3 spells CASRGLDRAILDTQYF. CDR3 nucleotides: TGCGCCAGCAGAGGCCTGGACAGGGCCATTTTAGATACGCAGTATTTT.